Listed here is a single T cell receptor beta chain. The CDR3 has 15 residues. CDR1 is SGHVS, CDR2 FQNEAQ, per germline. Deletions cut 3 bases from V and 5 bases from J, with 15 bases between. This sample is part of a study of shared clonotypes between healthy human individuals. Naive CD8 populations comprised CD45RO-negative cells positively selected for CCR7, excluding terminally differentiated effector memory CD45RA+ cells. Using immunoSEQ multiplex PCR, the repertoire was profiled, and TCRdb retains in-frame clones only, with some absent. The data show 630,000 or so clones, roughly 98% seen once. The sample was naive CD8+ T cells sorted from blood. This TCR derives from a young man in good health. The chain uses TRBV7-8 and TRBJ2-3; D may be TRBD2 (5 bases). CDR3 in DNA: TGTGCCAGCAGCTTCTTACGGGGATCCCAAGATACGCAGTATTTT. This sequence encodes CASSFLRGSQDTQYF.